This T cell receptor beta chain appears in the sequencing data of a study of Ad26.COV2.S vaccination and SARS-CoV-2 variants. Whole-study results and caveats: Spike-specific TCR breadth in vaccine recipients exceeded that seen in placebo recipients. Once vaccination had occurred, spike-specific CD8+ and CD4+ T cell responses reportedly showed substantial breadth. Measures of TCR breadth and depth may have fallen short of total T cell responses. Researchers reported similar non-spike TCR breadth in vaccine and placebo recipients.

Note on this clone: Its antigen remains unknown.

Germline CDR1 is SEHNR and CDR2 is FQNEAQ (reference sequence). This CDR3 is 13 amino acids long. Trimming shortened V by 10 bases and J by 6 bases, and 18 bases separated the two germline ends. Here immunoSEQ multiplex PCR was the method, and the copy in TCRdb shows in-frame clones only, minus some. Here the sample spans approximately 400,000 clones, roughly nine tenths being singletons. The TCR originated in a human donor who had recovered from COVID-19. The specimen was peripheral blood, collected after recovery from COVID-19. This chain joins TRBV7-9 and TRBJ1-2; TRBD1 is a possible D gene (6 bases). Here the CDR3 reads CATEGVGLDGYTF. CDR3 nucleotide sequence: TGTGCCACCGAGGGGGTGGGGCTGGATGGCTACACCTTC.